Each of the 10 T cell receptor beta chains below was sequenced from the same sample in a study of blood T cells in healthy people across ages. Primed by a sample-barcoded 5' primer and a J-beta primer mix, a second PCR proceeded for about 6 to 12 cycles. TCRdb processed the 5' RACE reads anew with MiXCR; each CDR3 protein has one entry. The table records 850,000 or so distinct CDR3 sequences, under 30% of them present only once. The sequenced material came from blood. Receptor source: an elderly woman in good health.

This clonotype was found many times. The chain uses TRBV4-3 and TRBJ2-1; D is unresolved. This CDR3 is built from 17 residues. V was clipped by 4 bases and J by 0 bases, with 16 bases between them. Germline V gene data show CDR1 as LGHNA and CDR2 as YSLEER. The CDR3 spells CASSPQRGSSSYNEQFF. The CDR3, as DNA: TGCGCCAGCAGCCCCCAACGCGGCTCAAGCTCCTACAATGAGCAGTTCTTC.

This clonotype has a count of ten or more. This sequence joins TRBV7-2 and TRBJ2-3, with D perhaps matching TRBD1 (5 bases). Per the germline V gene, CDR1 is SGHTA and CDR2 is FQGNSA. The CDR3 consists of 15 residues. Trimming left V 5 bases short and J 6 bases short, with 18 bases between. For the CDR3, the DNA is TGTGCCAGCAGCCTCGCCGGACACGGAGTGGATACGCAGTATTTT. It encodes CASSLAGHGVDTQYF.

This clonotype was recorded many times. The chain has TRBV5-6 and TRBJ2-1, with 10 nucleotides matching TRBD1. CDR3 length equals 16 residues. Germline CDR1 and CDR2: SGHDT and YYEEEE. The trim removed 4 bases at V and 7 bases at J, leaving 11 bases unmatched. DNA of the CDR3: TGTGCCAGCAGCCTACCGGGACAGGGGATAGGGAATGAGCAGTTCTTC. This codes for CASSLPGQGIGNEQFF. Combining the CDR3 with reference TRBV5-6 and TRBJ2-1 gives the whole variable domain DAGVTQSPTHLIKTRGQQVTLRCSPKSGHDTVSWYQQALGQGPQFIFQYYEEEERQRGNFPDRFSGHQFPNYSSELNVNALLLGDSALYLCASSLPGQGIGNEQFFGPGTRLTVL.

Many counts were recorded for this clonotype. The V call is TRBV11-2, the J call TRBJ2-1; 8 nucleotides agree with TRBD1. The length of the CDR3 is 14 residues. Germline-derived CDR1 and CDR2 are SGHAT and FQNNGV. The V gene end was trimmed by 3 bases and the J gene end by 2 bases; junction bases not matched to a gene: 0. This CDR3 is CASSLGQAYNEQFF. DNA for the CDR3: TGTGCCAGCAGCTTGGGACAGGCCTACAATGAGCAGTTCTTC.

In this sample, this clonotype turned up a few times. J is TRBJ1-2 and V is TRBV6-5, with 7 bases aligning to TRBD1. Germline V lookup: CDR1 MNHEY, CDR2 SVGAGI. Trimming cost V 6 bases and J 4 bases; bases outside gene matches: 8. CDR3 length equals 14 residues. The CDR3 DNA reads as TGTGCCAGCAGGGGAACAGGGGTGGCCTATGGCTACACCTTC. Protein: CASRGTGVAYGYTF.

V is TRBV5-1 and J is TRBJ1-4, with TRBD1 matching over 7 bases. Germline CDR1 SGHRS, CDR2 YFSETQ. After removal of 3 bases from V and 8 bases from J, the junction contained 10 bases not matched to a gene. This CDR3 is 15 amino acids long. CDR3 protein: CASSSQGIPQEKLFF. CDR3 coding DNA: TGCGCCAGCAGCTCACAGGGGATCCCCCAGGAAAAACTGTTTTTT.

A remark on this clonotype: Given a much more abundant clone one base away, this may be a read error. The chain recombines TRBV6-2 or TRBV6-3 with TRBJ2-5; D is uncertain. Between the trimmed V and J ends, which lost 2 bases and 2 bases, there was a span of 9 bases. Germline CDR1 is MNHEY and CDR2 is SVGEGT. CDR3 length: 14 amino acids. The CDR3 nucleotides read TGTGCCAGCAGTTACCAGTTCGATCAAGAGACCCAGTACTTC. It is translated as CASSYQFDQETQYF.

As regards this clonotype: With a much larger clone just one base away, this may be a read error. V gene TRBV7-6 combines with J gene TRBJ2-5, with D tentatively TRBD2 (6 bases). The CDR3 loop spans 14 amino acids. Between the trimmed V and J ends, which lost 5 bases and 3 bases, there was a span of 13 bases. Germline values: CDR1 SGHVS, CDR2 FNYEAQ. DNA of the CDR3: TGTGCCAGCAGCCCGGGGGTAGAGAAAGAGACCCAGTACTTC. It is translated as CASSPGVEKETQYF.

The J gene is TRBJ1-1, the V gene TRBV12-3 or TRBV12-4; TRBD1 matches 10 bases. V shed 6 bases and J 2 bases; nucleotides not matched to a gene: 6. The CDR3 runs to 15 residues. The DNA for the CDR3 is TGTGCCAGCAGGGACAGGGGGGGGCCTAACACTGAAGCTTTCTTT. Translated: CASRDRGGPNTEAFF.

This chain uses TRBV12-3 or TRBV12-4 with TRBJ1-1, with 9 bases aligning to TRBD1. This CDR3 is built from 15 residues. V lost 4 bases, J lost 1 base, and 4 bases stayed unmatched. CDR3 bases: TGTGCCAGCAGTTCCACAGGGGGCAGGAACACTGAAGCTTTCTTT. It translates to CASSSTGGRNTEAFF.